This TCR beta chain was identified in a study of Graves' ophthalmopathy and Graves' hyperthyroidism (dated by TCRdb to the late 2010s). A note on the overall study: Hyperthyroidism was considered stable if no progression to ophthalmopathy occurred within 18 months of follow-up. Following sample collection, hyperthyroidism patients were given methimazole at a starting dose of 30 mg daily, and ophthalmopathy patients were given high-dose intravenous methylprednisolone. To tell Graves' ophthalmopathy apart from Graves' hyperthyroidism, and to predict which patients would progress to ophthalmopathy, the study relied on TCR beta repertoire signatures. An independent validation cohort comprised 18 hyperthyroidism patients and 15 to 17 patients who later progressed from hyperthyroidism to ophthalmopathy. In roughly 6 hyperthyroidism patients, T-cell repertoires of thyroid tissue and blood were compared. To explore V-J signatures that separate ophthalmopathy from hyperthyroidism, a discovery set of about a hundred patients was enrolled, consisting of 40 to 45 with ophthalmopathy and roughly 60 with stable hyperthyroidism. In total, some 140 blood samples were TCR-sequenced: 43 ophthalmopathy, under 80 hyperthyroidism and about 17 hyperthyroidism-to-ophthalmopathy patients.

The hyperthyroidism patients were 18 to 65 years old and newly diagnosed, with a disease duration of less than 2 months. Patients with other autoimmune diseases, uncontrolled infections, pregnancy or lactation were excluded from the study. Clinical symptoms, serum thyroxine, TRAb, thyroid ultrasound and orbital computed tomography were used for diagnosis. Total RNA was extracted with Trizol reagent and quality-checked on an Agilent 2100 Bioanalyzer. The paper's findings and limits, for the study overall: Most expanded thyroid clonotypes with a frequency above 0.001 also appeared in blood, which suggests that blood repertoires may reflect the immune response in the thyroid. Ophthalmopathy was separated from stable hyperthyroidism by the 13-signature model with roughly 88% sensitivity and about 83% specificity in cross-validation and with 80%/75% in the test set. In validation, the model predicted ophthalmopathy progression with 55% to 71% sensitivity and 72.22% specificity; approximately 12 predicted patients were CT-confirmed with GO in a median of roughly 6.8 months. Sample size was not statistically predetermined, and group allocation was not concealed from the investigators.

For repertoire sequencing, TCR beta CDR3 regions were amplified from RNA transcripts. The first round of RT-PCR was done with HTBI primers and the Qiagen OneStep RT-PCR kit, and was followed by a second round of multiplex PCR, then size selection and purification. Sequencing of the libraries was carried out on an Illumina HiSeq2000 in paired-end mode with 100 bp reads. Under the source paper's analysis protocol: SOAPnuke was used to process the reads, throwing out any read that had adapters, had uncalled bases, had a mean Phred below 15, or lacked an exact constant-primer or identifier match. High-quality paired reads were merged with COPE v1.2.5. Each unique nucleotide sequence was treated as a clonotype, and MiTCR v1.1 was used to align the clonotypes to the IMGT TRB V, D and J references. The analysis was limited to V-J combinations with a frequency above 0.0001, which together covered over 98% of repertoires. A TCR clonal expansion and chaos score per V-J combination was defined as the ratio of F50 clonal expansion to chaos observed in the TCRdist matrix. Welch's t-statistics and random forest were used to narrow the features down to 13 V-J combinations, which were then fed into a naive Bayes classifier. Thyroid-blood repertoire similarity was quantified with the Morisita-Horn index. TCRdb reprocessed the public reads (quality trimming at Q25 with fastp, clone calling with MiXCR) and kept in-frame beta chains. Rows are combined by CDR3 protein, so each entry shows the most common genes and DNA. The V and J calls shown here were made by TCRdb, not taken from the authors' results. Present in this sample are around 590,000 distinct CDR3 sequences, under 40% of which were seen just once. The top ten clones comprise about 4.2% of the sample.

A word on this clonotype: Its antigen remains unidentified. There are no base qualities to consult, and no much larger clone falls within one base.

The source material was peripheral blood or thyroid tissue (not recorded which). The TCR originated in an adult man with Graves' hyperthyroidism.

Read as DNA, the sequence is TGTGCCAGCAGTTTAGGCAGGGATGGTGGCTACACCTTC. Translated, it gives CASSLGRDGGYTF. The sequence is built from TRBV12-5 and TRBJ1-2; tentative D gene TRBD1, with 5 bases matching. Via the germline V gene, CDR1 is LGHNT and CDR2 FRNRAP. From its cysteine to its phenylalanine, the CDR3 spans 13 amino acids. Just the 39-base CDR3 DNA is kept, in frame starting at base 1.